These 22 T cell receptor beta chains were sequenced from one sample in a study of cytomegalovirus exposure and HLA in healthy donors. Amplification used 60 Vbeta primers and 13 Jbeta primers. Some clones are missing from TCRdb's copy, which holds only in-frame ones; the method was immunoSEQ multiplex PCR. This table holds 130,000 to 150,000 clones, 64% found once. The sample was PBMCs. All receptors come from a woman aged 30 to 39 in good health and CMV-seropositive.

In DNA form, the CDR3 reads TGTGCCAGCACCCTTTATTCACCCCTCCACTTT. The encoded protein is CASTLYSPLHF. The chain links TRBV2 to TRBJ1-6; D ambiguous. V lost 7 bases, J lost 8 bases, and 6 bases lay in between. This CDR3 is 11 amino acids long. In germline, CDR1 is SNHLY, CDR2 FYNNEI.

The chain has TRBV7-9 and TRBJ2-1; D remains unclear. CDR1 and CDR2 (germline): SEHNR, FQNEAQ (reference sequence). V was clipped by 2 bases and J by 13 bases, with 12 bases between them. The CDR3 loop spans 12 amino acids. The CDR3 is CASSLNDIVQFF. The CDR3 DNA reads TGTGCCAGCAGCTTAAATGACATCGTACAGTTCTTC.

The rearrangement links TRBV2 to TRBJ2-1; TRBD2 matches at 10 bases. Looked up from germline, CDR1 is SNHLY and CDR2 is FYNNEI. V was clipped by 6 bases and J by 2 bases; unmatched bases: 4. The CDR3 covers 15 residues. The CDR3 DNA reads TGTGCCAGCAGGGAAACTAGCGGGGCCTACAATGAGCAGTTCTTC. Translated: CASRETSGAYNEQFF.

CDR3 in amino acids: CASSSRVSYEQYF. The CDR3 coding sequence is TGTGCCAGCAGCTCCAGGGTTTCCTACGAGCAGTACTTC. The rearrangement links TRBV7-2 to TRBJ2-7; a possible D gene is TRBD1 (5 bases). Looked up from germline, CDR1 is SGHTA and CDR2 is FQGNSA. The CDR3 totals 13 residues. Trimming shortened V by 4 bases and J by 1 base, and 8 bases separated the two germline ends.

This clone was counted between two and nine times. The V call is TRBV5-1, the J call TRBJ2-1; TRBD2 is a possible D gene (5 bases). CDR1 and CDR2 (germline): SGHRS, YFSETQ. The CDR3 has 13 residues. V lost 4 bases to trimming and J lost 7 bases, with 12 bases between them. CDR3 bases: TGCGCCAGCAGCCGGGCGGAGGTAAATGAGCAGTTCTTC. This codes for CASSRAEVNEQFF.

CDR3 loop: CASSLAYQGAKEKLFF. The DNA for the CDR3 is TGTGCCAGCAGCTTAGCTTATCAGGGGGCGAAGGAAAAACTGTTTTTT. The V gene is TRBV7-9, the J gene TRBJ1-4; the match to TRBD1 covers 8 bases. Germline V gene data show CDR1 as SEHNR and CDR2 as FQNEAQ (reference sequence). This CDR3 spans 16 amino acids. Unmatched junction bases numbered 8, after V lost 0 bases and J lost 8 bases.

The genes are TRBV6-5 and TRBJ1-2; possibly TRBD1 for D (6 bases). V lost 6 bases and J lost 8, with 19 bases in between. Germline V CDR1 and CDR2: MNHEY, SVGAGI. The CDR3 sequence is 14 residues long. DNA of the CDR3: TGTGCCAGCAGCCTCGGGGGAAGGGGGGGAGGCTACACCTTC. This sequence encodes CASSLGGRGGGYTF.

The chain combines TRBV5-4 with TRBJ1-2; D unresolved. Germline assignment: CDR1 SGHNT and CDR2 YYREEE (reference sequence). Trimming pared 4 bases from V and 1 base from J, leaving 8 bases between. This CDR3 has 13 residues. DNA for the CDR3: TGTGCCAGCAGCCAGACTGTTAACTATGGCTACACCTTC. Its translation: CASSQTVNYGYTF.

The chain is built from TRBV4-1 and TRBJ2-7; 8 bases fit TRBD1. In germline, CDR1 is MGHRA, CDR2 YSYEKL. The CDR3 extends over 18 amino acids. V gave up 0 bases and J gave up 1 base; unmatched junction bases: 11. CDR3 coding DNA: TGCGCCAGCAGCCAAGAATCATTCCAGGGACAGGTTTCCTACGAGCAGTACTTC. Protein product: CASSQESFQGQVSYEQYF.

The chain employs TRBV15 and TRBJ1-2, with D unclear. CDR1 is LNHNV, CDR2 YYDKDF, per germline (reference sequence). The CDR3 totals 15 residues. The V end lost 0 bases, the J end lost 0 bases, and 8 bases lay between the germline ends. The CDR3 DNA reads as TGTGCCACCAGCAGAGATCCTAGAGCTAACTATGGCTACACCTTC. Its protein is CATSRDPRANYGYTF.

This clone was seen only a few times. The J gene is TRBJ2-7, the V gene TRBV6-5, with D unclear. The V end lost 8 bases, the J end lost 4 bases, and 12 bases lay between the germline ends. CDR1 and CDR2 (germline): MNHEY, SVGAGI. The CDR3 is 12 residues long. The CDR3: CASGRLGYEQYF. Written as DNA, the CDR3 is TGTGCCAGCGGCAGGTTAGGTTACGAGCAGTACTTC.

The chain links TRBV29-1 to TRBJ2-5; 11 bases match TRBD1. The J call is in doubt because the DNA end fits TRBJ2-7 better. From germline, CDR1 is SQVTM and CDR2 ANQGSEA. The CDR3 is 15 residues long. The CDR3 DNA is TGCAGCGTTGAGGGGACAGGGGGTCTTTCCTACGAGCAGTACTTC. It codes for CSVEGTGGLSYEQYF.

The chain is built from TRBV5-8 and TRBJ2-1, with TRBD2 matching 8 bases. CDR1 is SGHTS, CDR2 YDEGEE, per germline. Germline trimming cut 2 bases from V and 7 bases from J; bases unmatched to any gene: 14. The CDR3 loop spans 17 amino acids. This CDR3 is CASSFTAGAKGINEQFF. The CDR3 DNA reads as TGTGCCAGCAGCTTTACAGCGGGAGCTAAAGGCATAAATGAGCAGTTCTTC.

This chain uses TRBV5-1 with TRBJ2-7; 9 positions match TRBD1. CDR1 SGHRS and CDR2 YFSETQ come from the germline V gene. This CDR3 region has 16 residues. Losses at the gene ends were 6 bases for V and 3 bases for J; bases not matched to a gene: 13. The CDR3, as DNA: TGCGCCAGCACACAAAAACAACAGGGGGCAGTCTACGAGCAGTACTTC. As protein: CASTQKQQGAVYEQYF.

V usage is TRBV7-9 and J usage is TRBJ2-3; the D is unclear. Trimming shortened V by 3 bases and J by 0 bases, and 10 bases separated the two germline ends. The V gene's germline CDR1 is SEHNR and CDR2 FQNEAQ (reference sequence). The CDR3 is 15 residues long. This chain's CDR3 is CASSFIRASTDTQYF. The CDR3 region has the DNA TGTGCCAGCAGCTTTATCCGAGCTAGCACAGATACGCAGTATTTT.

CDR3 amino acids: CASSSQDLLYEQYF. In nucleotides, the CDR3 is TGTGCCAGCAGCTCCCAGGACTTGTTATACGAGCAGTACTTC. The gene calls are TRBV7-2 and TRBJ2-7; maybe TRBD2 (5 bases). The CDR3 runs to 14 residues. Deletions cut 4 bases from V and 4 bases from J, with 14 bases between. The germline V gene has CDR1 SGHTA and CDR2 FQGNSA.

The chain combines TRBV5-4 with TRBJ2-6, with 11 bases identical to TRBD1. Unmatched junction bases numbered 11, after V lost 7 bases and J lost 2 bases. Germline lookup yields CDR1 SGHNT and CDR2 YYREEE (reference sequence). The CDR3 length is 18 residues. As DNA, the CDR3 is TGTGCCAGCTTGAGGGAGCCGGGACAGGGGGCTGGGGCCAACGTCCTGACTTTC. This codes for CASLREPGQGAGANVLTF.

The rearrangement links TRBV6-6 to TRBJ2-7, with D uncertain. Trimming left V 7 bases short and J 6 bases short, with 19 bases between. This CDR3 contains 14 residues. Germline assignment: CDR1 MNHNY and CDR2 SVGAGI (reference sequence). CDR3 DNA: TGTGCCAGCACGTCCCGTGCTAATTCGGGCGAGCAGTACTTC. Its translation is CASTSRANSGEQYF.

This clone was recorded a few times. J is TRBJ1-3 and V is TRBV6-1; the match to TRBD1 covers 8 bases. V lost 6 bases, J lost 5 bases, and 6 bases stayed unmatched. The CDR3 sequence is 14 residues long. Germline-derived CDR1 and CDR2 are MNHNS and SASEGT. CDR3 coding DNA: TGTGCCAGCAGAATAGGGACAGGACGAAACACCATATATTTT. It is translated as CASRIGTGRNTIYF.

This clone was seen a few times. The rearrangement uses TRBV5-1 and TRBJ1-2, with 7 bases lining up with TRBD1. The germline gives CDR1 SGHRS, CDR2 YFSETQ. The CDR3 is 14 amino acids. Trimming removed 4 bases from V and 4 bases from J; junction bases left unmatched: 7. The CDR3 sequence is CASSVGTGAYGYTF. The CDR3, as DNA: TGCGCCAGCAGCGTAGGAACAGGGGCCTATGGCTACACCTTC.

This clone was seen a few times. Other nucleotide sequences from this sample produce the same CDR3. The chain recombines TRBV20-1 with TRBJ2-7; D may be TRBD1 (5 bases). Trimming took 4 bases from V and 4 from J, leaving 8 bases between them. The germline V gene has CDR1 DFQATT and CDR2 SNEGSKA (reference sequence). CDR3 length: 11 amino acids. CDR3: CSATQGYEQYF. The CDR3 DNA reads TGCAGTGCTACCCAGGGTTACGAGCAGTACTTC.

The gene calls are TRBV5-5 and TRBJ1-4, with D uncertain. The V end was cut by 2 bases, the J end by 4 bases, with 9 bases between. CDR1 and CDR2 (germline): SGHKS, YYEKEE (reference sequence). The CDR3 spans 14 residues. CDR3 sequence reads: CASSLPAVNEKLFF. Written as DNA, the CDR3 is TGTGCCAGCAGCTTACCCGCGGTTAATGAAAAACTGTTTTTT. Full variable domain (outside the CDR3, taken from reference TRBV5-5 and TRBJ1-4): DAGVTQSPTHLIKTRGQQVTLRCSPISGHKSVSWYQQVLGQGPQFIFQYYEKEERGRGNFPDRFSARQFPNYSSELNVNALLLGDSALYLCASSLPAVNEKLFFGSGTQLSVL.